These 24 T cell receptor beta chains share one sample of origin, sequenced in a study of read filtering for tumor transcriptome and immune sequencing. This library used roughly 430 ng RNA and molecular barcoded adaptors spanning alpha/delta and beta/gamma chains. One entry per CDR3 protein results from TCRdb running MiXCR on the reads. The sample lists 85,000 or so distinct CDR3 sequences, approximately 13% occurring once. The sample was a population of CD138-negative cells sorted from bone marrow. The origin of the receptors is a donor over 35 with multiple myeloma.

This clonotype was counted ten times or more. This chain links TRBV20-1 with TRBJ1-4; D remains ambiguous. This CDR3 has 13 amino acids. Trimming shortened V by 7 bases and J by 8 bases, and 17 bases separated the two germline ends. Germline V gene lookup returns CDR1 DFQATT and CDR2 SNEGSKA (reference sequence). The chain's CDR3 is CSGNANTLEKLFF. The DNA for the CDR3 is TGCAGTGGAAATGCTAATACGCTCGAAAAACTGTTTTTT.

This clonotype was seen ten or more times. The chain joins TRBV30 to TRBJ2-3, with no clear D. The CDR3 length is 13 residues. V was shortened by 3 bases and J by 0 bases, with 7 bases between the two germline ends. Germline V gene data show CDR1 as GTSNPN and CDR2 as SVGIG (reference sequence). The CDR3 region is CAWRLLSTDTQYF. For the CDR3, the DNA is TGTGCCTGGAGGCTATTGAGCACAGATACGCAGTATTTT.

In its sample, this clonotype was seen many times. DNA for the CDR3: TGTGCCAGCAGTCCCTCCATTCTCCCGGGAGGGTTTATTACAGATACGCAGTATTTT. It specifies CASSPSILPGGFITDTQYF. This rearrangement joins TRBV6-5 to TRBJ2-3; 8 bases are a match to TRBD2. Trimming took 5 bases from V and 3 from J; bases not matched to a gene: 19. CDR1 is MNHEY, CDR2 SVGAGI, per germline. The CDR3 runs 19 residues.

This clonotype was seen at least ten times. The chain carries TRBV29-1 and TRBJ2-7, with 10 positions matching TRBD1. The length of the CDR3 is 12 residues. CDR1 SQVTM and CDR2 ANQGSEA come from the germline V gene. The V gene end was trimmed by 7 bases and the J gene end by 7 bases; junction bases not matched to a gene: 7. The CDR3 protein is CSAGTGEREQYF. CDR3 bases: TGCAGCGCTGGGACAGGGGAACGGGAGCAGTACTTC.

This clonotype has at least ten counts. The chain employs TRBV6-1 and TRBJ2-7; unclear D gene. The CDR3 has 15 amino acids. Germline CDR1 MNHNS, CDR2 SASEGT. Trimming pared 6 bases from V and 5 bases from J, leaving 20 bases between. The DNA of the CDR3 is TGTGCCAGCAGCCCACGGCAGACCCCTGGGAACGAGCAGTACTTC. This codes for CASSPRQTPGNEQYF.

This clonotype has at least ten counts. The chain combines TRBV2 with TRBJ2-7; TRBD2 is a possible D gene (5 bases). The CDR3 loop spans 13 amino acids. Trimming removed 5 bases at V and 5 bases at J, with 13 bases between. Germline lookup yields CDR1 SNHLY and CDR2 FYNNEI. In DNA form, the CDR3 reads TGTGCCAGCAGTTCATTCGAGGGCGACGAGCAGTACTTC. Amino acid sequence: CASSSFEGDEQYF.

At least ten counts were recorded for this clonotype. V and J are TRBV30 and TRBJ2-1; D possibly corresponds to TRBD1 (6 bases). In germline, CDR1 is GTSNPN, CDR2 SVGIG (reference sequence). CDR3 length equals 14 residues. The V and J ends lost 4 bases and 4 bases respectively, with 14 bases between them. CDR3 bases: TGTGCCTGGAATGGGGACAACCGTTACAATGAGCAGTTCTTC. Its translation is CAWNGDNRYNEQFF.

At least ten counts were recorded for this clonotype. The rearrangement joins TRBV11-2 to TRBJ2-1; TRBD1 agrees at 7 bases. Germline V CDR1 and CDR2: SGHAT, FQNNGV. Unmatched junction bases numbered 5, after V lost 5 bases and J lost 4 bases. CDR3 length: 14 amino acids. The CDR3 region has the DNA TGTGCCAGCAGCACACTGACAGGGTACAATGAGCAGTTCTTC. Protein sequence: CASSTLTGYNEQFF.

In its sample, this clonotype was seen once. A much larger clone lies a single base off, so this may be a read error. The chain joins TRBV4-1 to TRBJ2-7; D remains ambiguous. CDR1 is MGHRA and CDR2 is YSYEKL in the germline V gene. The CDR3 is 13 residues long. For the CDR3, the DNA is TGCGCCAGCAGTTCCAGGCCAAACTACGAGCAGCACTTC. It specifies CASSSRPNYEQHF.

There are many counts of this clonotype. The rearrangement uses TRBV7-3 and TRBJ2-1; 13 nucleotides align to TRBD2. With V trimmed by 5 bases and J by 0 bases, 7 bases remained unmatched. CDR1 is SGHTA and CDR2 is FQGTGA in the germline V gene. The length of the CDR3 is 18 residues. The CDR3 coding sequence is TGTGCCAGCAGCCCACCCACTAGCGGGAGGGCCTCCTACAATGAGCAGTTCTTC. Amino acid sequence: CASSPPTSGRASYNEQFF. Combining the CDR3 with reference TRBV7-3 and TRBJ2-1 gives the whole variable domain GAGVSQTPSNKVTEKGKYVELRCDPISGHTALYWYRQSLGQGPEFLIYFQGTGAADDSGLPNDRFFAVRPEGSVSTLKIQRTERGDSAVYLCASSPPTSGRASYNEQFFGPGTRLTVL.

In this sample, this clonotype turned up many times. This sequence joins TRBV6-2 or TRBV6-3 and TRBJ1-5; 10 bases line up with TRBD1. V dropped 6 bases and J dropped 0; count of bases not matched to a gene: 14. The germline gives CDR1 MNHEY, CDR2 SVGEGT. CDR3 size: 19 residues. CDR3 sequence (DNA): TGTGCCAGCAGCCCCCGTCCAGGGACAGGGGCGCATAGCAATCAGCCCCAGCATTTT. It codes for CASSPRPGTGAHSNQPQHF.

The sample holds many counts of this clonotype. The DNA of the CDR3 is TGCAGTGCTAGAGATCTTTTATCAGCGGGAGGGCCCAATGAGCAGTTCTTC. This codes for CSARDLLSAGGPNEQFF. V gene TRBV20-1 combines with J gene TRBJ2-1, with 10 positions matching TRBD2. J gave up 6 bases and V 0 bases, and 11 bases lay outside the gene matches. Per the germline V gene, CDR1 is DFQATT and CDR2 is SNEGSKA (reference sequence). The CDR3 runs to 17 residues.

This clonotype came up many times. A junction end diverges from the germline sequence, so it may reflect a read error. The V gene is TRBV5-5, the J gene TRBJ2-1; D is unresolved. CDR1 and CDR2 (germline): SGHKS, YYEKEE (reference sequence). This CDR3 is built from 14 residues. The CDR3 reads CAGSPTTTYNEQFF. Here the CDR3 DNA reads TGTGCCGGCAGCCCGACAACAACGTACAATGAGCAGTTCTTC.

This clonotype was detected only a few times. This sequence may be a read error, since a much larger clone differs from it by one base. This rearrangement joins TRBV29-1 to TRBJ2-3; D is possibly TRBD1 (5 bases). Germline CDR1 is SQVTM and CDR2 is ANQGSEA. The CDR3 is 14 amino acids. The CDR3 region has the DNA TGCAGCGTTGAACAGGGAAGGGCCACAGGTACGCAGTATTTT. Residues: CSVEQGRATGTQYF.

At least ten counts were recorded for this clonotype. The chain joins TRBV10-3 to TRBJ2-5; 7 bases align to TRBD2. Looked up from germline, CDR1 is ENHRY and CDR2 is SYGVKD. V shed 3 bases, J shed 1 base, and the junction held 2 bases outside the gene matches. CDR3 length: 14 residues. CDR3 protein: CAISDGGSQETQYF. CDR3 sequence (DNA): TGTGCCATCAGTGACGGCGGGAGCCAAGAGACCCAGTACTTC.

Comments on this clonotype: One junction end does not reproduce the germline sequence, and a read error may be involved. CDR3 residues: CASSLGLSSSYNERFF. As DNA, the CDR3 is TGCGCCAGCAGCTTGGGACTCTCAAGCTCCTACAATGAGCGGTTCTTC. The rearrangement joins TRBV5-1 to TRBJ2-1; D remains ambiguous. Per the germline V gene, CDR1 is SGHRS and CDR2 is YFSETQ. CDR3 length: 16 residues. Variable domain in full (rest from reference TRBV5-1 and TRBJ2-1): KAGVTQTPRYLIKTRGQQVTLSCSPISGHRSVSWYQQTPGQGLQFLFEYFSETQRNKGNFPGRFSGRQFSNSRSEMNVSTLELGDSALYLCASSLGLSSSYNERFFGPGTRLTVL.

This clonotype has a count of ten or more. The chain is built from TRBV27 and TRBJ2-1; 14 bases are a match to TRBD2. V shed 6 bases and J 7 bases; nucleotides not matched to a gene: 8. The CDR3 consists of 16 residues. CDR1 and CDR2 (germline): MNHEY, SMNVEV (reference sequence). The CDR3 region has the DNA TGTGCCAGCAGCCGGCCGGGACTAGCGGGAGATAATGAGCAGTTCTTC. Residues: CASSRPGLAGDNEQFF.

This clonotype was observed a handful of times. V usage is TRBV28 and J usage is TRBJ1-2; 7 bases agree with TRBD1. Germline trimming cut 1 base from V and 4 bases from J; bases unmatched to any gene: 6. There are 15 residues in the CDR3. Per germline, CDR1 MDHEN and CDR2 SYDVKM. The DNA for the CDR3 is TGTGCCAGCAGTTTATATTACAGGGGAACCTATGGCTACACCTTC. It translates to CASSLYYRGTYGYTF.

The chain has TRBV3-1 and TRBJ2-1, with TRBD2 identical over 10 bases. V was pared by 1 base and J by 4 bases, with 13 bases of the junction left unmatched. This CDR3 comprises 19 residues. The germline V gene encodes CDR1 LGHDT and CDR2 YNNKEL (reference sequence). The CDR3 coding sequence is TGTGCCAGCAGCCAAGGGCCTAGCGGGAGAGGGGGGAGGTACAATGAGCAGTTCTTC. Translated: CASSQGPSGRGGRYNEQFF.

At least ten counts were recorded for this clonotype. The rearrangement links TRBV5-6 to TRBJ1-1; 9 nucleotides agree with TRBD1. V gave up 4 bases and J gave up 5 bases; unmatched junction bases: 9. CDR3 size: 15 residues. Germline V gene sequence: CDR1 SGHDT, CDR2 YYEEEE. The CDR3 here is CASSPRTGARTEAFF. CDR3 coding DNA: TGTGCCAGCAGCCCCAGGACAGGGGCCCGGACTGAAGCTTTCTTT.

At least ten counts were recorded for this clonotype. The chain links TRBV3-1 to TRBJ2-5; weak D call: TRBD1 (5 bases). The CDR3 length is 12 residues. Trimming took 3 bases from V and 7 from J, leaving 9 bases between them. The germline V gene has CDR1 LGHDT and CDR2 YNNKEL (reference sequence). The DNA for the CDR3 is TGTGCCAGCAGCCAGGGAACAGGGACCCAGTACTTC. This encodes CASSQGTGTQYF.

The table lists this clonotype with a few counts. This may stem from a read error, because a much larger clone lies one nucleotide away. It is likely a read error, because the conserved phenylalanine at the end of the CDR3 is missing. This rearrangement joins TRBV14 to TRBJ1-2; D is undetermined. The CDR3 extends over 13 amino acids. Between the trimmed V and J ends, which lost 3 bases and 4 bases, there was a span of 9 bases. CDR1 SGHDN and CDR2 FVKESK come from the germline V gene. The CDR3 here is CASSHGPSYGYTS. The CDR3 DNA reads TGTGCCAGCAGCCATGGGCCCAGCTATGGCTACACCTCC.

This clonotype has a count of ten or more. The chain employs TRBV6-1 and TRBJ2-1; 7 positions match TRBD1. CDR3 length: 15 amino acids. Trimming cost V 6 bases and J 7 bases; bases outside gene matches: 12. Per the germline V gene, CDR1 is MNHNS and CDR2 is SASEGT. The DNA of the CDR3 is TGTGCCAGCAGGGATGACAGGGCTCTAAGGAATGAGCAGTTCTTC. Protein sequence: CASRDDRALRNEQFF.

Ten or more counts support this clonotype. The V and J genes are TRBV29-1 and TRBJ2-3; TRBD2 matches 8 bases. V lost 1 base and J lost 3; bases outside the gene matches: 3. CDR3 length: 14 amino acids. In germline, CDR1 is SQVTM, CDR2 ANQGSEA. The CDR3 DNA reads as TGCAGCGTTGAAGGCGGGAGGCAGACAGATACGCAGTATTTT. It yields the protein CSVEGGRQTDTQYF.